The next 27 T cell receptor beta chains were all read from a single sample in a study of neurological immune-mediated disorders. Indicated time point: technical triplicate 2. From the 5' RACE reads, TCRdb called clonotypes with MiXCR, one entry per CDR3 protein. The table includes about 59,000 distinct CDR3 sequences, more than 20% detected once. The sequencing input was PBMCs. These receptors were obtained from a man aged 60-69 years with HTLV-1-associated myelopathy (HAM/TSP).

CDR3 bases: TGTGCCAGCAGTGAATCGGACAGGGCGGACACTGAAGCTTTCTTT. Residues: CASSESDRADTEAFF. The J gene is TRBJ1-1, the V gene TRBV25-1, with TRBD1 matching over 8 bases. Unmatched junction bases numbered 4, after V lost 1 base and J lost 3 bases. CDR3 length: 15 residues. The germline V gene encodes CDR1 MGHDK and CDR2 SYGVNS.

As concerns this clonotype: The CDR3 carries no conserved terminal phenylalanine or tryptophan, so it likely arises from a read error. The chain links TRBV5-1 to TRBJ1-1, with TRBD1 as a possible D gene (5 bases). CDR1 is SGHRS and CDR2 is YFSETQ in the germline V gene. The CDR3 totals 15 residues. This chain's CDR3 is CANSEQALGGTEAFC. The CDR3 DNA reads TGCGCAAACAGCGAACAGGCCCTCGGAGGGACTGAAGCTTTCTGT.

This clonotype is classed as medium-sized (0.01 to 0.1%). The chain links TRBV5-1 to TRBJ2-7, with TRBD2 as a possible D gene (7 bases). CDR3 length: 15 amino acids. Deletions cut 4 bases from V and 4 bases from J, with 18 bases between. The germline V gene encodes CDR1 SGHRS and CDR2 YFSETQ. The CDR3 DNA follows: TGCGCCAGCAGCCTAAGGGGGGGCTCGAATTACGAGCAGTACTTC. Protein: CASSLRGGSNYEQYF.

This clonotype was observed many times. The chain recombines TRBV4-1 with TRBJ2-3, with TRBD2 matching 10 bases. This CDR3 is built from 17 residues. The germline V gene encodes CDR1 MGHRA and CDR2 YSYEKL. V was clipped by 4 bases and J by 3 bases; unmatched bases: 10. CDR3 protein: CASSPKSLAGRTDTQYF. In DNA form, the CDR3 reads TGCGCCAGCAGCCCCAAATCACTAGCGGGGAGGACAGATACGCAGTATTTT.

Ten or more counts support this clonotype. The rearrangement joins TRBV5-1 to TRBJ2-1, with TRBD1 matching 7 bases. CDR1 and CDR2 (germline): SGHRS, YFSETQ. J was trimmed by 4 bases and V by 0 bases; bases with no gene match: 4. The CDR3 is 15 residues long. CDR3 sequence: CASSLETGLYNEQFF. The CDR3 nucleotides read TGCGCCAGCAGCTTGGAGACAGGGCTATACAATGAGCAGTTCTTC.

Comment on this clonotype: Mismatch with germline at one junction end may stem from a read error. This rearrangement joins TRBV27 to TRBJ1-3, with a possible D match to TRBD1 (5 bases). Germline V gene data show CDR1 as MNHEY and CDR2 as SMNVEV (reference sequence). CDR3 length equals 16 residues. CDR3 coding DNA: TGTGCCAGCAGTTTAACAGGCACTAACTCTGGAGACACAATATATTTT. Residues: CASSLTGTNSGDTIYF.

This clonotype was seen ten or more times. The chain links TRBV12-3 or TRBV12-4 to TRBJ2-7; a weak D match, TRBD2 (6 bases). The CDR3 extends over 12 amino acids. The V end was cut by 6 bases, the J end by 4 bases, with 10 bases between. CDR3 nucleotide sequence: TGTGCCAGCAGCCGGGGGAGATACGAGCAGTACTTC. Protein product: CASSRGRYEQYF.

This clonotype was found many times. The chain employs TRBV12-3 or TRBV12-4 and TRBJ2-1; no definite D call. V dropped 2 bases and J dropped 0 bases, with 8 bases sitting between them. The CDR3 length is 15 residues. The CDR3 loop is CASSLRRSSYNEQFF. DNA of the CDR3: TGTGCCAGCAGTTTAAGACGGAGCTCCTACAATGAGCAGTTCTTC.

In this sample, this clonotype turned up many times. This chain links TRBV20-1 with TRBJ1-1; the D is unclear. Trimming took 3 bases from V and 0 from J, leaving 5 bases between them. CDR1 DFQATT and CDR2 SNEGSKA come from the germline V gene (reference sequence). The CDR3 spans 12 residues. The CDR3 bases are TGCAGTGCTAGTGCCCTGAACACTGAAGCTTTCTTT. Its translation is CSASALNTEAFF.

The gene calls are TRBV4-2 and TRBJ2-1; D tentatively fits TRBD1 or TRBD2 (5 bases each). The CDR3 extends over 15 amino acids. In germline, CDR1 is LGHNA, CDR2 YNFKEQ. Trimming stripped 1 base from V and 3 bases from J, with 10 bases between. CDR3 DNA: TGTGCCAGCAGCCAAGGGGACGGGATCTACAATGAGCAGTTCTTC. Translation: CASSQGDGIYNEQFF.

This clonotype has ten or more counts. This rearrangement joins TRBV30 to TRBJ1-2, with TRBD1 matching 7 bases. The CDR3 runs 17 residues. Germline-derived CDR1 and CDR2 are GTSNPN and SVGIG (reference sequence). The J segment lost 2 bases and the V segment lost 4 bases, leaving 16 bases of the junction unmatched. The CDR3 region is CAWTPGQLSQKNYGYTF. The CDR3 coding sequence is TGTGCCTGGACCCCGGGACAGTTAAGTCAAAAAAACTATGGCTACACCTTC.

Many counts were recorded for this clonotype. This chain links TRBV29-1 with TRBJ2-1; D perhaps matches TRBD1 (5 bases). V was pared by 7 bases and J by 9 bases, with 19 bases between. The CDR3 sequence is 13 residues long. Germline CDR1 reads SQVTM; CDR2 reads ANQGSEA. CDR3 loop: CSAQWGPTGEQFF. DNA for the CDR3: TGCAGCGCCCAGTGGGGCCCAACGGGTGAGCAGTTCTTC.

The chain employs TRBV5-1 and TRBJ2-7, with D possibly matching TRBD1 (6 bases). CDR1 SGHRS and CDR2 YFSETQ come from the germline V gene. The CDR3 consists of 14 residues. V gave up 4 bases and J gave up 2 bases, with 13 bases separating them. The chain's CDR3 is CASSTGQRTYEQYF. CDR3 DNA sequence: TGCGCCAGCAGCACCGGACAGCGAACCTACGAGCAGTACTTC.

This clonotype has a count of ten or more. The V and J genes are TRBV9 and TRBJ2-1; D is unresolved. This CDR3 is 15 amino acids long. The germline V gene encodes CDR1 SGDLS and CDR2 YYNGEE. The V and J ends lost 1 base and 7 bases respectively, with 15 bases between them. CDR3 bases: TGTGCCAGCAGCGTAAGTCCAGGCCCCTCGAATGAGCAGTTCTTC. It yields the protein CASSVSPGPSNEQFF. Based on the CDR3 plus reference TRBV9 and TRBJ2-1, the full variable domain is DSGVTQTPKHLITATGQRVTLRCSPRSGDLSVYWYQQSLDQGLQFLIQYYNGEERAKGNILERFSAQQFPDLHSELNLSSLELGDSALYFCASSVSPGPSNEQFFGPGTRLTVL.

The chain couples TRBV24-1 to TRBJ2-1; D uncertain. Per germline, CDR1 KGHDR and CDR2 SFDVKD. V lost 4 bases to trimming and J lost 10 bases, with 7 bases between them. The CDR3 loop spans 11 amino acids. CDR3 DNA sequence: TGTGCCACCAGTGAATTGTCGGAGCAGTTCTTC. It specifies CATSELSEQFF.

This sequence joins TRBV12-3 or TRBV12-4 and TRBJ1-3, with unresolved D. V was shortened by 6 bases and J by 1 base, with 10 bases between the two germline ends. The CDR3 totals 14 residues. This CDR3 reads CASSSGLSGNTIYF. DNA for the CDR3: TGTGCCAGCAGCTCAGGACTTTCTGGAAACACCATATATTTT.

This clonotype was found many times. The J gene is TRBJ1-1, the V gene TRBV29-1, with D perhaps matching TRBD1 (5 bases). Trimming stripped 4 bases from V and 4 bases from J, with 13 bases between. CDR3 size: 13 residues. CDR1 and CDR2 (germline): SQVTM, ANQGSEA. The chain's CDR3 is CSVVLGGATEAFF. CDR3 nucleotide sequence: TGCAGCGTTGTCTTAGGAGGGGCCACTGAAGCTTTCTTT.

The V call is TRBV4-1, the J call TRBJ2-5, with D perhaps TRBD1 (5 bases). The V end lost 2 bases, the J end lost 5 bases, and 9 bases lay between the germline ends. Looked up from germline, CDR1 is MGHRA and CDR2 is YSYEKL. This CDR3 is 13 amino acids long. The CDR3 DNA reads TGCGCCAGCAGCCAACAGGGTCGGGAGACCCAGTACTTC. As protein: CASSQQGRETQYF.

Details on this clonotype: This may come from a read error, since a much larger clone is one base off. The rearrangement joins TRBV7-9 to TRBJ2-2; D is tentatively TRBD1 or TRBD2 (5 bases each). This CDR3 spans 15 amino acids. V was shortened by 5 bases and J by 4 bases, with 14 bases between the two germline ends. Germline loops: CDR1 SEHNR, CDR2 FQNEAQ (reference sequence). This CDR3 is CASSLRTLVTGELFF. The CDR3 DNA reads as TGTGCCAGCAGCCTCAGGACACTAGTCACCGGGGAGCTGTTTTTT.

This clonotype has ten or more counts. V and J are TRBV7-9 and TRBJ2-1, with no clear D. The germline CDR1 and CDR2 sequences are SEHNR and FQNEAQ (reference sequence). CDR3 length equals 11 residues. Trimming took 5 bases from V and 9 from J, leaving 8 bases between them. DNA for the CDR3: TGTGCCAGCAGCCCCACTATTGAGCAGTTCTTC. This encodes CASSPTIEQFF.

This clonotype has only a few counts. The V and J genes are TRBV5-5 and TRBJ1-1, with no clear D. V shed 7 bases and J shed 1 base, with 14 bases lying between them. The CDR3 contains 14 residues. Germline CDR1 and CDR2: SGHKS and YYEKEE (reference sequence). CDR3 region: CASGNQLSNTEAFF. As DNA, the CDR3 is TGTGCCAGCGGAAACCAGCTTTCGAACACTGAAGCTTTCTTT.

Comment on this clonotype: An end of the junction does not agree with germline; a read error may underlie this. The rearrangement uses TRBV28 and TRBJ2-6, with D possibly being TRBD2 (5 bases). Germline CDR1 MDHEN, CDR2 SYDVKM. The CDR3 runs 16 residues. The DNA for the CDR3 is TGTGCCAACAGTTTTCGCGGAGGTGACGGGGCCAACGTCCTGACTTTC. It codes for CANSFRGGDGANVLTF.

This clonotype was detected ten times or more. The chain joins TRBV29-1 to TRBJ1-1; maybe TRBD1 (5 bases). CDR3 length equals 12 residues. With 5 bases removed from V and 1 base from J, the gap between germline ends came to 8 bases. CDR1 and CDR2 (germline): SQVTM, ANQGSEA. The CDR3 sequence is CSVRGPNTEAFF. The DNA of the CDR3 is TGCAGCGTTAGGGGCCCGAACACTGAAGCTTTCTTT. The full variable domain, completed using reference TRBV29-1 and TRBJ1-1, is SAVISQKPSRDICQRGTSLTIQCQVDSQVTMMFWYRQQPGQSLTLIATANQGSEATYESGFVIDKFPISRPNLTFSTLTVSNMSPEDSSIYLCSVRGPNTEAFFGQGTRLTVV.

This clonotype was counted many times. The rearrangement links TRBV5-1 to TRBJ2-7; 9 nucleotides match TRBD2. Germline V gene lookup returns CDR1 SGHRS and CDR2 YFSETQ. The V segment lost 0 bases and the J segment 0 bases; nucleotides outside the gene matches: 10. CDR3 length equals 18 residues. The CDR3 is CASSLEASGMIGSYEQYF. The DNA for the CDR3 is TGCGCCAGCAGCTTGGAGGCTAGCGGGATGATAGGCTCCTACGAGCAGTACTTC. Complete variable domain (other parts from reference TRBV5-1 and TRBJ2-7): KAGVTQTPRYLIKTRGQQVTLSCSPISGHRSVSWYQQTPGQGLQFLFEYFSETQRNKGNFPGRFSGRQFSNSRSEMNVSTLELGDSALYLCASSLEASGMIGSYEQYFGPGTRLTVT.

The rearrangement uses TRBV11-2 and TRBJ2-2; D is unresolved. Germline V CDR1 and CDR2: SGHAT, FQNNGV. The CDR3 is 14 amino acids. The ends were cut back, 7 bases at V and 2 bases at J, with 11 bases in the middle. CDR3 DNA: TGTGCCAGCAACAGTGAACGTAACACCGGGGAGCTGTTTTTT. Protein product: CASNSERNTGELFF. The whole variable domain, remainder taken from reference TRBV11-2 and TRBJ2-2, is EAGVAQSPRYKIIEKRQSVAFWCNPISGHATLYWYQQILGQGPKLLIQFQNNGVVDDSQLPKDRFSAERLKGVDSTLKIQPAKLEDSAVYLCASNSERNTGELFFGEGSRLTVL.

V and J are TRBV20-1 and TRBJ2-5; TRBD2 might be the D (6 bases). The CDR3 runs to 13 residues. V was trimmed by 1 base and J by 5 bases, leaving 11 bases between them. Germline V gene data show CDR1 as DFQATT and CDR2 as SNEGSKA (reference sequence). The CDR3 loop is CSARGTSPETQYF. CDR3 nucleotides: TGCAGTGCTAGAGGAACTAGCCCCGAGACCCAGTACTTC.

Many counts were recorded for this clonotype. J is TRBJ2-5 and V is TRBV15, with 11 bases matching TRBD2. J gave up 2 bases and V 1 base, and 3 bases lay outside the gene matches. The CDR3 contains 16 residues. Germline V lookup: CDR1 LNHNV, CDR2 YYDKDF (reference sequence). Written as DNA, the CDR3 is TGTGCCACCAGCAGAGCTAGCGGGAGGAAACAAGAGACCCAGTACTTC. Encoded protein: CATSRASGRKQETQYF.